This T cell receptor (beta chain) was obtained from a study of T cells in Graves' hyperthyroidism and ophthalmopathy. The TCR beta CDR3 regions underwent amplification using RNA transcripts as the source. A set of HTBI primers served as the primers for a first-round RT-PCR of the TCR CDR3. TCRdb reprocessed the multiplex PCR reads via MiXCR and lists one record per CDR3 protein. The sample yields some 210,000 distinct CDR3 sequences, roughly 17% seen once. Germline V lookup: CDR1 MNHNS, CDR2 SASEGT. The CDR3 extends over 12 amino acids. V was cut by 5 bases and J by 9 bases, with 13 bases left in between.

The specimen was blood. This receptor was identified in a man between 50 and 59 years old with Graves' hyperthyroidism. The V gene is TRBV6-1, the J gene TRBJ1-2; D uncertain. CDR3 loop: CASSPQAGSYTF. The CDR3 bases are TGTGCCAGCAGTCCCCAGGCAGGAAGCTACACCTTC.